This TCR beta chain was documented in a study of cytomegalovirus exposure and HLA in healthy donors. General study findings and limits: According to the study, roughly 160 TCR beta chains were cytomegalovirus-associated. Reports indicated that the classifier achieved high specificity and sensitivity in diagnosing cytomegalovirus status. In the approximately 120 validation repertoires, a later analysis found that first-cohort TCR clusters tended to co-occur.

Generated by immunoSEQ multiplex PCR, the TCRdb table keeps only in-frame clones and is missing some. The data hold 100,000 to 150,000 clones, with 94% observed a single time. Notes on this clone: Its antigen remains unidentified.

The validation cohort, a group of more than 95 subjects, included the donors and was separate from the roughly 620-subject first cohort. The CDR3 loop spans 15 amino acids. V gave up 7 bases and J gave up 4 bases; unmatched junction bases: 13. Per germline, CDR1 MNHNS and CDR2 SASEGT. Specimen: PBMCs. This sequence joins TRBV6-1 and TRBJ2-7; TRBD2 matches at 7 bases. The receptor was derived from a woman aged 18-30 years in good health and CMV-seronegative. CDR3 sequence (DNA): TGTGCCAGCACCCTCGCCCGGGGAGGGGCGTACGAGCAGTACTTC. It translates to CASTLARGGAYEQYF.